Here is one T cell receptor beta chain with its context. Its antigen remains unidentified. This sample stems from a study of cytomegalovirus exposure and HLA in healthy donors. PCR involved 60 Vbeta and 13 Jbeta primers. Some clones are missing from TCRdb's copy, which holds only in-frame ones; the method was immunoSEQ multiplex PCR. The sample includes 200,000 to 250,000 clones, over 65% of them seen just once. General study points: A missense variant in DCLRE1C was later tied to TCR beta V- and J-gene trimming.

The V gene's germline CDR1 is MDHEN and CDR2 SYDVKM. The germline V and J ends were trimmed by 6 bases and 0 bases, with 12 bases remaining between them. CDR3 length equals 16 residues. The sequenced sample was PBMCs. This sequence originates from a man aged 40-49 years in good health and CMV-seronegative. This rearrangement joins TRBV28 to TRBJ2-6, with no clear D. CDR3 in DNA: TGTGCCAGCAGCCGAAGACTCCCCTCTGGGGCCAACGTCCTGACTTTC. Its protein is CASSRRLPSGANVLTF.